A selection of T cell receptor beta chains follows, all from one sample in a study of T cell clonotyping in hematopoietic cell transplantation. TCRdb's table, derived via immunoSEQ multiplex PCR, lists solely in-frame clones and lacks some. This sample has 35,000 to 45,000 clones, with about 95% found just once. Sequencing used peripheral blood mononuclear cells. The receptors derive from a woman in her forties or fifties in good health. Some clones in this sample may be carry-over from other donors' samples. CDR3s include the opening cysteine and the closing phenylalanine or tryptophan. A D gene is named only where the DNA matches it firmly. Size values are once, few and many counts, or a class for expanded clones, and some rows have none.

>TRBV4-1|-|-|TRBJ1-5
TGCGCCAGCAGCCAAGACCCCGGTCAGCCCCAGCATTTT
CASSQDPGQPQHF
>TRBV6-5|-|-|TRBJ2-7
TGTGCCAGCAGTACCGGCTACGAGCAGTACTTC
CASSTGYEQYF
>TRBV25-1|-|-|TRBJ1-5
TGTGCCAGCAGTTTACAGGTTAATCAGCCCCAGCATTTT
CASSLQVNQPQHF
>TRBV19|-|TRBD1|TRBJ2-7
TGTGCCAGTAGGAGTAACTGGGACAGACCCTACGAGCAGTACTTC
CASRSNWDRPYEQYF
>TRBV6-6|-|TRBD1|TRBJ1-2
TGTGCCAGCAGTTACTCGACAGGGCCCTACACCTTC
CASSYSTGPYTF
>TRBV6-5|-|-|TRBJ2-7
TGTGCCAGCAGTGCCGGGACGGACTACGAGCAGTACTTC
CASSAGTDYEQYF
>TRBV21-1|-|-|TRBJ2-7
TGTGCCAGCAGCTCCAGGCTCTCCCCCGTTCCCTACGAGCAGTACTTC
CASSSRLSPVPYEQYF
>TRBV2|-|-|TRBJ2-7
TGTGCCAGCAGTGACAGAACCTACGAGCAGTACTTC
CASSDRTYEQYF
>TRBV6-5|once|-|TRBJ2-3
TGTGCCAGCAGCAACACAGATACGCAGTATTTT
CASSNTDTQYF
>TRBV18|-|-|TRBJ1-3
TGTGCCAGCACAGACAGCTCTGGAAACACCATATATTTT
CASTDSSGNTIYF
>TRBV5-6|-|TRBD1|TRBJ1-5
TGTGCCAGCAGCCAGACAGGGGGTACGCCCCAGCATTTT
CASSQTGGTPQHF
>TRBV27|-|TRBD1|TRBJ2-7
TGTGCCAGCGGTCGACCGGGACAGGGCATCTACGAGCAGTACTTC
CASGRPGQGIYEQYF
>TRBV11-3|-|-|TRBJ2-7
TGTGCCAGCAGTAGTGCGGGACGGCCCTACGAGCAGTACTTC
CASSSAGRPYEQYF
>TRBV28|-|-|TRBJ2-7
TGTGCCAGCAATACAATGAGTCAGCGTGGCGAGCAGTACTTC
CASNTMSQRGEQYF
>TRBV11-2|once|-|TRBJ1-2
TGTGCCAGCAGCTTAACGGGGGGCGGACCCCGCGATGGCTACACCTTC
CASSLTGGGPRDGYTF
>TRBV7-2|-|TRBD1|TRBJ1-5
TGTGCCAGCAGCTTAGAAGGGGGCAGCAATCAGCCCCAGCATTTT
CASSLEGGSNQPQHF
>TRBV9|-|TRBD2|TRBJ2-3
TGTGCCAGCAGCGTAGGTGCGGGGGGGACAGATACGCAGTATTTT
CASSVGAGGTDTQYF